This passage covers 20 T cell receptor beta chains from one sample sequenced in a study of blood T cell repertoires in COVID-19. TCRdb's table, derived via immunoSEQ multiplex PCR, lists solely in-frame clones and lacks some. The table lists a few hundred thousand clones, over 75% of them singletons, with approximately 3% in the top ten. Source material: PBMCs or T cells enriched from blood (not recorded which). The receptors come from a woman under 40 who had recovered from COVID-19.

This chain connects TRBV3-1 (or the pseudogene TRBV3-2) to TRBJ1-3, with D maybe TRBD1 (6 bases). Per germline, CDR1 LGHDT and CDR2 YNNKEL (reference sequence). CDR3 length: 17 residues. Trimming pared 2 bases from V and 1 base from J, leaving 15 bases between. The chain's CDR3 is CASSQTAGELSGNTIYF. The CDR3 region has the DNA TGTGCCAGCAGCCAAACAGCAGGGGAATTATCTGGAAACACCATATATTTT.

This sequence joins TRBV7-2 and TRBJ2-2, with 9 bases that match TRBD1. Germline V gene data show CDR1 as SGHTA and CDR2 as FQGNSA. After removal of 6 bases from V and 5 bases from J, the junction contained 7 bases not matched to a gene. The CDR3 is made up of 15 amino acids. The CDR3 here is CASSFVGTGTGELFF. The DNA of the CDR3 is TGTGCCAGCAGTTTCGTCGGGACAGGGACCGGGGAGCTGTTTTTT.

The V call is TRBV11-2, the J call TRBJ2-7; 14 nucleotides agree with TRBD2. Trimming at V came to 1 base and at J to 9 bases, leaving 11 bases not matched to a gene. Per the germline V gene, CDR1 is SGHAT and CDR2 is FQNNGV. This CDR3 is built from 17 residues. CDR3 sequence reads: CASSLVIRTSGRNGQYF. The CDR3 DNA reads TGTGCCAGCAGCTTAGTTATTCGGACTAGCGGGAGGAACGGGCAGTACTTC.

This chain joins TRBV6-1 and TRBJ2-7; 8 positions match TRBD2. V lost 4 bases to trimming and J lost 7 bases; unmatched junction nucleotides: 9. The germline V gene encodes CDR1 MNHNS and CDR2 SASEGT. This CDR3 has 14 amino acids. The CDR3 nucleotides read TGTGCCAGCAGTGCAGCGGGAGCACCAGGAGAGCAGTACTTC. Translation gives CASSAAGAPGEQYF.

The rearrangement links TRBV19 to TRBJ2-7, with TRBD2 as a possible D gene (6 bases). The V gene lost 7 bases and the J gene lost 3 bases, with 16 bases spanning the gap. The CDR3 is 14 residues long. Germline V gene sequence: CDR1 LNHDA, CDR2 SQIVND (reference sequence). CDR3 residues: CASTPSRENYEQYF. For the CDR3, the DNA is TGTGCCAGTACCCCGAGCCGGGAGAACTACGAGCAGTACTTC.

The table lists this clone with a count of one. The chain joins TRBV28 to TRBJ1-4, with a weak D call TRBD1 (5 bases). With 7 bases removed from V and 8 bases from J, the gap between germline ends came to 20 bases. This CDR3 has 15 amino acids. The germline V gene encodes CDR1 MDHEN and CDR2 SYDVKM. CDR3 in DNA: TGTGCCAGCAATCACATCTGGGGGGACGGGGAAAAACTGTTTTTT. Protein: CASNHIWGDGEKLFF.

The chain recombines TRBV28 with TRBJ1-6, with D maybe TRBD1 (6 bases). In germline, CDR1 is MDHEN, CDR2 SYDVKM. V gave up 4 bases and J gave up 0 bases, with 10 bases separating them. This CDR3 has 16 residues. CDR3 in amino acids: CASSSGASSYNSPLHF. Here the CDR3 DNA reads TGTGCCAGCAGTTCAGGGGCCAGCTCCTATAATTCACCCCTCCACTTT. Using reference TRBV28 and TRBJ1-6 for the parts outside the CDR3, the full variable domain is DVKVTQSSRYLVKRTGEKVFLECVQDMDHENMFWYRQDPGLGLRLIYFSYDVKMKEKGDIPEGYSVSREKKERFSLILESASTNQTSMYLCASSSGASSYNSPLHFGNGTRLTVT.

The gene calls are TRBV2 and TRBJ1-4, with 7 bases matching TRBD1. Trimming removed 8 bases from V and 8 bases from J; junction bases left unmatched: 2. Per the germline V gene, CDR1 is SNHLY and CDR2 is FYNNEI. The CDR3 consists of 11 residues. Here the CDR3 DNA reads TGTGCCAGCGGACAGGAGGAAAAACTGTTTTTT. Its protein product is CASGQEEKLFF.

This chain links TRBV20-1 with TRBJ1-6; TRBD1 might be the D (6 bases). Germline V gives CDR1 DFQATT, CDR2 SNEGSKA (reference sequence). V was pared by 3 bases and J by 8 bases, with 14 bases between. The CDR3 runs 14 residues. CDR3 bases: TGCAGTGCTAGTACCAGGGGATCCGATTCACCCCTCCACTTT. This encodes CSASTRGSDSPLHF.

The chain joins TRBV10-3 to TRBJ1-5, with no clear D. From germline, CDR1 is ENHRY and CDR2 SYGVKD. Trimming left V 3 bases short and J 0 bases short, with 6 bases between. This CDR3 contains 14 residues. This CDR3 reads CAISEADSNQPQHF. The CDR3 region has the DNA TGTGCCATCAGTGAAGCGGATAGCAATCAGCCCCAGCATTTT.

The CDR3 DNA is TGTGCCAGCAGCCCCGGACAGGGTTTTAATTCACCCCTCCACTTT. Residues: CASSPGQGFNSPLHF. This rearrangement joins TRBV4-2 to TRBJ1-6, with 8 bases that match TRBD1. CDR1 is LGHNA and CDR2 is YNFKEQ in the germline V gene. This CDR3 region has 15 residues. Trimming cost V 4 bases and J 6 bases; bases outside gene matches: 5.

The rearrangement links TRBV28 to TRBJ2-7, with TRBD2 matching over 11 bases. The germline CDR1 and CDR2 sequences are MDHEN and SYDVKM. This CDR3 spans 16 amino acids. V lost 5 bases to trimming and J lost 1 base; unmatched junction nucleotides: 7. The CDR3 region has the DNA TGTGCCAGCAGTGCAATACTAGCGGGAGCTTCCTACGAGCAGTACTTC. Translation: CASSAILAGASYEQYF.

The chain links TRBV2 to TRBJ2-1, with TRBD2 as a possible D gene (5 bases). The V end lost 4 bases, the J end lost 1 base, and 8 bases lay between the germline ends. CDR1 SNHLY and CDR2 FYNNEI come from the germline V gene. The CDR3 is 14 residues long. This CDR3 is CASSGERSYNEQFF. Written as DNA, the CDR3 is TGTGCCAGCAGTGGGGAGAGGTCCTACAATGAGCAGTTCTTC.

The rearrangement uses TRBV28 and TRBJ2-3; no firm D call. The CDR3 is 10 amino acids. CDR1 and CDR2 from the germline V gene are MDHEN and SYDVKM. V lost 8 bases to trimming and J lost 6 bases, with 6 bases between them. CDR3 coding DNA: TGTGCCAGCTCCCTCGATACGCAGTATTTT. This sequence encodes CASSLDTQYF. Full variable domain (remainder filled in from reference TRBV28 and TRBJ2-3): DVKVTQSSRYLVKRTGEKVFLECVQDMDHENMFWYRQDPGLGLRLIYFSYDVKMKEKGDIPEGYSVSREKKERFSLILESASTNQTSMYLCASSLDTQYFGPGTRLTVL.

The J gene is TRBJ1-4, the V gene TRBV6-5; the D gene is possibly TRBD1 (5 bases). The CDR3 length is 16 residues. V was cut by 4 bases and J by 2 bases, with 14 bases left in between. Germline V gene sequence: CDR1 MNHEY, CDR2 SVGAGI. The CDR3 nucleotides read TGTGCCAGCAGTTTGGGTAGTCGGGGGACTAATGAAAAACTGTTTTTT. Translation: CASSLGSRGTNEKLFF.

Comment on this clone: At one of its ends the junction is not consistent with the germline gene, which may arise from a read error. The chain employs TRBV28 and TRBJ1-1; 7 bases agree with TRBD1. The germline gives CDR1 MDHEN, CDR2 SYDVKM. CDR3 length equals 12 residues. Written as DNA, the CDR3 is TGTGCCAGCAGTTTAACGGACAGGTTAATTATCTTT. Translated, it gives CASSLTDRLIIF.

The CDR3 is CASGTGGLNTEAFF. The CDR3 DNA follows: TGCGCCAGCGGCACAGGGGGCTTGAACACTGAAGCTTTCTTT. The rearrangement uses TRBV5-1 and TRBJ1-1, with 9 bases that match TRBD1. V shed 7 bases, J shed 0 bases, and the junction held 4 bases outside the gene matches. Germline CDR1 SGHRS, CDR2 YFSETQ. The CDR3 loop spans 14 amino acids.

This chain links TRBV7-2 with TRBJ2-7; D unresolved. Germline-derived CDR1 and CDR2 are SGHTA and FQGNSA. Trimming took off 1 base at V and 0 bases at J, with 7 bases between the two ends. The CDR3 runs 14 residues. The CDR3 nucleotides are TGTGCCAGCAGCTTAGACCGGAGCTCCTACGAGCAGTACTTC. This sequence encodes CASSLDRSSYEQYF.

The rearrangement links TRBV19 to TRBJ1-4; D may be TRBD1 (6 bases). Deletions cut 3 bases from V and 5 bases from J, with 10 bases between. Germline V lookup: CDR1 LNHDA, CDR2 SQIVND (reference sequence). This CDR3 is built from 14 residues. This CDR3 reads CASSMRQVNEKLFF. The CDR3 DNA follows: TGTGCCAGTAGTATGAGACAGGTCAATGAAAAACTGTTTTTT. Using reference TRBV19 and TRBJ1-4 for the parts outside the CDR3, the full variable domain is DGGITQSPKYLFRKEGQNVTLSCEQNLNHDAMYWYRQDPGQGLRLIYYSQIVNDFQKGDIAEGYSVSREKKESFPLTVTSAQKNPTAFYLCASSMRQVNEKLFFGSGTQLSVL.

The chain has TRBV5-4 and TRBJ2-3; tentatively, D is TRBD1 (6 bases). Germline CDR1 SGHNT, CDR2 YYREEE (reference sequence). V lost 6 bases and J 0 bases, leaving 17 bases between the germline ends. This CDR3 is built from 16 residues. CDR3 sequence reads: CASNRGSGGSTDTQYF. DNA for the CDR3: TGTGCCAGCAATAGGGGGAGCGGAGGAAGCACAGATACGCAGTATTTT.